This TCR beta chain is from a study of blood T cell repertoires in COVID-19. For the study at large: The cDNA or gDNA used as material had been derived from T cells, B-cell-depleted T cells, or PBMCs.

Profiled with immunoSEQ multiplex PCR; TCRdb holds only in-frame clones, not every one. The table has some 200,000 clones, approximately 87% seen once. V lost 2 bases to trimming and J lost 6 bases, with 18 bases between them. Looked up from germline, CDR1 is SGHVS and CDR2 is FNYEAQ. This CDR3 contains 16 residues. Sequencing was done on a sample of peripheral blood. The V call is TRBV7-6, the J call TRBJ2-3; D may be TRBD2 (5 bases). This TCR came from a woman aged 18-29 years who had recovered from COVID-19. In DNA, the CDR3 is TGTGCCAGCAGCTTAACCCCGGAGCGGCGTATGGATACGCAGTATTTT. This translates into CASSLTPERRMDTQYF.